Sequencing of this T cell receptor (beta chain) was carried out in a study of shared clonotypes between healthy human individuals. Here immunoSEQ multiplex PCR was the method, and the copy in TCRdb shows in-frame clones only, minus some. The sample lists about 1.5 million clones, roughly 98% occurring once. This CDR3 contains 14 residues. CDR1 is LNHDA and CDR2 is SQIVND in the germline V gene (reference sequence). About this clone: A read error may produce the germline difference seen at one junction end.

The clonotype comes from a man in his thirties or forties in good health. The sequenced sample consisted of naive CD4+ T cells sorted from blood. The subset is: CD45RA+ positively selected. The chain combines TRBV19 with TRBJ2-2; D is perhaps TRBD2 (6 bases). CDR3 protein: CASNIAANTGELFF. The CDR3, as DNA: TGTGCCAGTAATATAGCGGCGAACACCGGGGAGCTGTTTTTT.